The 22 T cell receptor beta chains in this list originate from one sample, sequenced in a study of blood T cell repertoires in COVID-19 (dated by TCRdb to 2020 to 2022). To prepare the library, the immunoSEQ multiplex PCR assay was applied. What TCRdb holds here is the immuneACCESS table cut down to in-frame rearrangements. Part of the clones is not present; checked against another copy, under half of the missing clones reflect an unresolved V gene, and the others are unexplained. Present in this sample are about 380,000 clones, roughly 90% of which were seen just once. The ten biggest clones cover 6.5% to 7% of the sample. The sequencing input was peripheral blood. The source is a man aged 18 to 30 with active or convalescent COVID-19.

The chain is built from TRBV11-2 and TRBJ2-1, with 8 bases lining up with TRBD2. J was trimmed by 7 bases and V by 5 bases; bases with no gene match: 10. Germline V lookup: CDR1 SGHAT, CDR2 FQNNGV. The length of the CDR3 is 15 residues. CDR3 protein: CASSLSGAALNEQFF. CDR3 nucleotide sequence: TGTGCCAGCAGCCTTAGCGGGGCCGCGTTGAATGAGCAGTTCTTC.

This chain connects TRBV6-5 to TRBJ2-1; the match to TRBD2 covers 8 bases. V gave up 5 bases and J gave up 16 bases; unmatched junction bases: 13. The CDR3 has 13 amino acids. In germline, CDR1 is MNHEY, CDR2 SVGAGI. The CDR3 sequence is CASSIKPGLGIFF. Here the CDR3 DNA reads TGTGCCAGCAGTATCAAACCGGGACTAGGTATATTCTTC.

The chain is built from TRBV28 and TRBJ1-4, with D hard to call. This CDR3 is 11 amino acids long. Deletions cut 8 bases from V and 8 bases from J, with 9 bases between. Germline assignment: CDR1 MDHEN and CDR2 SYDVKM. The CDR3 sequence: CASDNGEKLFF. For the CDR3, the DNA is TGTGCCAGCGATAACGGGGAAAAACTGTTTTTT.

The chain recombines TRBV7-2 with TRBJ1-2, with TRBD1 matching over 8 bases. The CDR3 has 15 residues. CDR1 and CDR2 (germline): SGHTA, FQGNSA. J lost 8 bases, V lost 5 bases, and 13 bases had no gene match. This CDR3 is CASSLGTGLVIGYTF. As DNA, the CDR3 is TGTGCCAGCAGCCTGGGGACAGGTTTGGTTATAGGCTACACCTTC.

The table lists this clone with a count of one. The chain couples TRBV5-1 to TRBJ2-5, with TRBD2 matching 8 bases. J gave up 5 bases and V 4 bases, and 19 bases lay outside the gene matches. CDR1 is SGHRS, CDR2 YFSETQ, per germline. This CDR3 contains 18 residues. This CDR3 is CASSPVGVAGRSGETQYF. The DNA of the CDR3 is TGCGCCAGCAGCCCGGTGGGGGTAGCGGGGCGCTCTGGGGAGACCCAGTACTTC.

V usage is TRBV7-3 and J usage is TRBJ2-5; D perhaps matches TRBD2 (5 bases). Trimming pared 5 bases from V and 5 bases from J, leaving 18 bases between. The CDR3 has 15 residues. Per germline, CDR1 SGHTA and CDR2 FQGTGA. CDR3 sequence reads: CASSLSASPGETQYF. The CDR3 region has the DNA TGTGCCAGCAGCCTCTCTGCCTCACCGGGGGAGACCCAGTACTTC.

The chain joins TRBV16 to TRBJ2-7; TRBD2 matches 7 bases. The CDR3 consists of 15 residues. Losses at the gene ends were 4 bases for V and 3 bases for J; bases not matched to a gene: 9. Per germline, CDR1 KGHSY and CDR2 FQNENV. The CDR3 loop reads CASSPRGDSLYEQYF. The CDR3, as DNA: TGTGCCAGCAGCCCCCGGGGGGACTCTCTCTACGAGCAGTACTTC.

The CDR3 spells CASSFTGAALTDTQYF. The CDR3 coding sequence is TGTGCCAGCAGCTTTACTGGGGCGGCCCTAACAGATACGCAGTATTTT. This chain joins TRBV7-2 and TRBJ2-3; D is possibly TRBD1 (5 bases). Germline CDR1 and CDR2: SGHTA and FQGNSA. This CDR3 spans 16 amino acids. V lost 3 bases and J 3 bases, leaving 16 bases between the germline ends.

CDR3 DNA sequence: TGTGCCAGCAGTTTCTTGCAGGCCAACACTGAAGCTTTCTTT. Translating it yields CASSFLQANTEAFF. The chain combines TRBV28 with TRBJ1-1; unclear D gene. CDR1 and CDR2 from the germline V gene are MDHEN and SYDVKM. CDR3 size: 14 residues. Trimming took off 3 bases at V and 2 bases at J, with 10 bases between the two ends.

The V gene is TRBV24-1, the J gene TRBJ2-1; 9 nucleotides match TRBD2. Per the germline V gene, CDR1 is KGHDR and CDR2 is SFDVKD. This CDR3 region has 14 residues. Losses at the gene ends were 6 bases for V and 5 bases for J; bases not matched to a gene: 4. Written as DNA, the CDR3 is TGTGCCACCAGTCGTAGACTAGCGGACAATGAGCAGTTCTTC. Its protein product is CATSRRLADNEQFF.

The chain has TRBV27 and TRBJ2-1; 9 bases map to TRBD1. Germline lookup yields CDR1 MNHEY and CDR2 SMNVEV (reference sequence). V dropped 8 bases and J dropped 6; count of bases not matched to a gene: 8. The CDR3 extends over 14 amino acids. The CDR3 sequence: CASRRDRVPNEQFF. In DNA form, the CDR3 reads TGTGCCAGCCGGAGGGACAGGGTCCCCAATGAGCAGTTCTTC.

The chain is built from TRBV6-5 and TRBJ1-6; D remains unclear. The length of the CDR3 is 16 residues. Trimming left V 4 bases short and J 7 bases short, with 17 bases between. Germline loops: CDR1 MNHEY, CDR2 SVGAGI. CDR3 protein: CASSSAPHGSNSPLHF. CDR3 DNA: TGTGCCAGCAGTTCTGCCCCCCACGGGTCAAATTCACCCCTCCACTTT.

The V and J genes are TRBV19 and TRBJ1-5; maybe TRBD1 (6 bases). Trimming shortened V by 3 bases and J by 6 bases, and 9 bases separated the two germline ends. Germline CDR1 reads LNHDA; CDR2 reads SQIVND (reference sequence). This CDR3 is built from 13 residues. The CDR3 spells CASSIDRSQPQHF. The CDR3, as DNA: TGTGCCAGTAGTATTGACAGGAGTCAGCCCCAGCATTTT. Filled out from reference TRBV19 and TRBJ1-5, the complete variable domain reads DGGITQSPKYLFRKEGQNVTLSCEQNLNHDAMYWYRQDPGQGLRLIYYSQIVNDFQKGDIAEGYSVSREKKESFPLTVTSAQKNPTAFYLCASSIDRSQPQHFGDGTRLSIL.

The V call is TRBV5-1, the J call TRBJ1-6, with 9 bases identical to TRBD1. Per germline, CDR1 SGHRS and CDR2 YFSETQ. V shed 1 base, J shed 9 bases, and the junction held 8 bases outside the gene matches. The CDR3 has 16 amino acids. CDR3 DNA: TGCGCCAGCAGCTTGCTAACAGGGGGCGCGAGTTCACCCCTCCACTTT. Amino acid sequence: CASSLLTGGASSPLHF.

V usage is TRBV10-3 and J usage is TRBJ2-1, with TRBD2 matching 7 bases. V lost 7 bases, J lost 0 bases, and 0 bases stayed unmatched. The CDR3 runs to 13 residues. The germline gives CDR1 ENHRY, CDR2 SYGVKD. The CDR3 sequence is CAIKRGSYNEQFF. DNA of the CDR3: TGTGCCATCAAGCGGGGCTCCTACAATGAGCAGTTCTTC.

The rearrangement joins TRBV9 to TRBJ2-3, with TRBD2 identical over 7 bases. J lost 2 bases, V lost 4 bases, and 7 bases had no gene match. This CDR3 comprises 15 residues. The germline V gene encodes CDR1 SGDLS and CDR2 YYNGEE. CDR3 residues: CASSLGGTNTDTQYF. CDR3 DNA: TGTGCCAGCAGCCTCGGGGGGACCAACACAGATACGCAGTATTTT. The entire variable domain, with the rest obtained from reference TRBV9 and TRBJ2-3, is as follows: DSGVTQTPKHLITATGQRVTLRCSPRSGDLSVYWYQQSLDQGLQFLIQYYNGEERAKGNILERFSAQQFPDLHSELNLSSLELGDSALYFCASSLGGTNTDTQYFGPGTRLTVL.

The J gene is TRBJ2-3, the V gene TRBV19; tentatively, D is TRBD2 (7 bases). CDR1 and CDR2 (germline): LNHDA, SQIVND (reference sequence). Trimming cost V 6 bases and J 5 bases, with 18 bases left between them. The CDR3 has 15 amino acids. For the CDR3, the DNA is TGTGCCAGTAGCCCCGGGGGGCCTCCCAAAGATACGCAGTATTTT. It yields the protein CASSPGGPPKDTQYF.

The V gene is TRBV9, the J gene TRBJ2-1; D is unresolved. Trimming removed 6 bases at V and 2 bases at J, with 12 bases between. Looked up from germline, CDR1 is SGDLS and CDR2 is YYNGEE. The CDR3 contains 14 residues. For the CDR3, the DNA is TGTGCCAGCAAGAAAAGCCCCGCCTACAATGAGCAGTTCTTC. This translates into CASKKSPAYNEQFF.

The chain recombines TRBV4-3 with TRBJ2-5, with 12 bases aligning to TRBD2. Looked up from germline, CDR1 is LGHNA and CDR2 is YSLEER. J lost 4 bases, V lost 0 bases, and 6 bases had no gene match. The CDR3 covers 17 residues. The chain's CDR3 is CASSQDFATSGGETQYF. CDR3 sequence (DNA): TGCGCCAGCAGCCAAGATTTCGCGACTAGCGGGGGAGAGACCCAGTACTTC.

The chain has TRBV27 and TRBJ1-6; D is uncertain. CDR3 length: 15 amino acids. With 7 bases removed from V and 7 bases from J, the gap between germline ends came to 17 bases. CDR1 is MNHEY, CDR2 SMNVEV, per germline (reference sequence). The CDR3 nucleotides read TGTGCCAGCACTGTCTGGAGCGTCGGCAATTCACCCCTCCACTTT. This sequence encodes CASTVWSVGNSPLHF.

The V call is TRBV6-5, the J call TRBJ1-3; TRBD1 matches at 10 bases. V trimming: 6 bases; J trimming: 4 bases; junction bases outside the gene matches: 6. The length of the CDR3 is 15 residues. Germline CDR1 reads MNHEY; CDR2 reads SVGAGI. The CDR3 here is CASSFDRGLGNTIYF. The CDR3 bases are TGTGCCAGCAGCTTCGACAGGGGGCTGGGAAACACCATATATTTT.

The chain joins TRBV21-1 to TRBJ1-4; the D call of TRBD1 is as the table states it, not checked on the DNA. TRBV21-1 is a listed pseudogene. The CDR3 runs to 16 residues. CDR3 region: CASSKEEQGEDEKLFF. DNA of the CDR3: TGTGCCAGCAGCAAAGAGGAGCAGGGGGAGGATGAAAAACTGTTTTTT.